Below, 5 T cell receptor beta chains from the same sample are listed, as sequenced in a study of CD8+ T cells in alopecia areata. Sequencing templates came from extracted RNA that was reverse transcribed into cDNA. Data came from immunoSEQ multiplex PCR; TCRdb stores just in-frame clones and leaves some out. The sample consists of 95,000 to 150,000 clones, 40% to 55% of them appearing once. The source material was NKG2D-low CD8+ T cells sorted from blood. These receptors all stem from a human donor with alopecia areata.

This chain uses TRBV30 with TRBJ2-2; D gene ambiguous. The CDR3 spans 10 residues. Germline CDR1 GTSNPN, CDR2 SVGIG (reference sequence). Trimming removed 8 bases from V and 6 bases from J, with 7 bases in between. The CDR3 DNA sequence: TGTGCCCTAGGGCCCGGGGAGCTGTTTTTT. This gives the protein CALGPGELFF.

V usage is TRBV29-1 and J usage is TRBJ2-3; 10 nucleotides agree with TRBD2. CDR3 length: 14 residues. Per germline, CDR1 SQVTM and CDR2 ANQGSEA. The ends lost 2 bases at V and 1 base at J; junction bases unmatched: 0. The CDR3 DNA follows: TGCAGCGTTGAAAGCGGGAGGGGCACAGATACGCAGTATTTT. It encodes CSVESGRGTDTQYF.

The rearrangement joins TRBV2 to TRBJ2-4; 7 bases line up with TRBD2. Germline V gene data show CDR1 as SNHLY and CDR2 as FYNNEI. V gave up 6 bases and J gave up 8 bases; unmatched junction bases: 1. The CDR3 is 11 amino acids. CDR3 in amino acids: CASRTSDIQYF. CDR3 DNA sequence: TGTGCCAGCAGAACTAGCGACATTCAGTACTTC.

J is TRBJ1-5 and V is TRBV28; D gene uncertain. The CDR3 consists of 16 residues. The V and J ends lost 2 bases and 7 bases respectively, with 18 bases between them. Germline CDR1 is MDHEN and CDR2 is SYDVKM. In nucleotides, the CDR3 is TGTGCCAGCAGTTTACCGCCCGGAGGGAGGAAACAGCCCCAGCATTTT. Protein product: CASSLPPGGRKQPQHF.

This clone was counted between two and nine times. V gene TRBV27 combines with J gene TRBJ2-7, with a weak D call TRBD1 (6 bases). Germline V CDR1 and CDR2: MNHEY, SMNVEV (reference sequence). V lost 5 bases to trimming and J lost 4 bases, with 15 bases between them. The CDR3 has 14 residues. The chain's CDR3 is CASSPTLTGYEQYF. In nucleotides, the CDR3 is TGTGCCAGCAGTCCAACCCTGACAGGTTACGAGCAGTACTTC.